The T cell receptor (beta chain) described here comes from a study of blood T cell repertoires in COVID-19. Study details: Both acute and convalescent COVID-19 samples were obtained from the United States, Italy and Spain. T cells, B-cell-depleted T cells, or PBMCs supplied cDNA or gDNA.

Profiled with immunoSEQ multiplex PCR; TCRdb holds only in-frame clones, not every one. The sample includes some 42,000 clones, just under 85% seen only once; the top ten take roughly 5.2%. Germline CDR1 SGHNT, CDR2 YYREEE (reference sequence). Trimming removed 5 bases at V and 2 bases at J, with 14 bases between. This CDR3 region has 15 residues. V usage is TRBV5-4 and J usage is TRBJ2-1; tentatively, D is TRBD1 (5 bases). This clonotype was sampled from a man aged 50 to 60 with active COVID-19. Sequencing used peripheral blood. CDR3 coding DNA: TGTGCCAGCAGTCAAGGGGCCGGAACCTACAATGAGCAGTTCTTC. Amino acids: CASSQGAGTYNEQFF.